The rows below give T cell receptor beta chains drawn from one sample of a study of blood T cell repertoires in COVID-19. Profiled with immunoSEQ multiplex PCR; TCRdb holds only in-frame clones, not every one. The table lists about 75,000 clones, 65% to 90% of them singletons, with about a fifth in the top ten. Sequencing was carried out using peripheral blood. These receptors originate from a woman between 45 and 65 years old with acute or convalescent COVID-19. CDR3s include the opening cysteine and the closing phenylalanine or tryptophan. The order of the fields is V gene, clone size, D gene, J gene, CDR3 DNA, CDR3 protein. The D gene is left open where the match is weak. Clone sizes are given selectively: once, few, many, or a class where the clone is expanded.

V gene: TRBV4-1; clone size: .; D gene: .; J gene: TRBJ1-5; CDR3 DNA: TGCGCCAGCAGCCAAGCGGGACTCAGCAATCAGCCCCAGCATTTT; CDR3 protein: CASSQAGLSNQPQHF
V gene: TRBV6-2/TRBV6-3; clone size: .; D gene: .; J gene: TRBJ1-2; CDR3 DNA: TGTGCCAGCAGCGACAGGAGTAACTATGGCTACACCTTC; CDR3 protein: CASSDRSNYGYTF
V gene: TRBV6-6; clone size: .; D gene: .; J gene: TRBJ1-5; CDR3 DNA: TGTGCCAGCAGTACCAGCGGGGGGTCGAGCCAGCCCCAGCATTTT; CDR3 protein: CASSTSGGSSQPQHF
V gene: TRBV5-6; clone size: few; D gene: .; J gene: TRBJ1-3; CDR3 DNA: TGTGCCAGCAGCTTGGACACCCCCCAAACTGGAAACACCATATATTTT; CDR3 protein: CASSLDTPQTGNTIYF
V gene: TRBV6-2/TRBV6-3; clone size: .; D gene: .; J gene: TRBJ2-1; CDR3 DNA: TGTGCCAGCAGCAACACAGGGATATCCTACAATGAGCAGTTCTTC; CDR3 protein: CASSNTGISYNEQFF
V gene: TRBV28; clone size: .; D gene: .; J gene: TRBJ2-2; CDR3 DNA: TGTGCCAGCAGTACCAGCACCGGGGAGCTGTTTTTT; CDR3 protein: CASSTSTGELFF
V gene: TRBV29-1; clone size: .; D gene: .; J gene: TRBJ2-1; CDR3 DNA: TGCAGCGTTGAAGATCGGAAAGCGCCTAATGAGCAGTTCTTC; CDR3 protein: CSVEDRKAPNEQFF
V gene: TRBV5-5; clone size: .; D gene: TRBD2; J gene: TRBJ2-1; CDR3 DNA: TGTGCCAGCAGCTTTCGACTAGCGGGAGGTTTCGATGAGCAGTTCTTC; CDR3 protein: CASSFRLAGGFDEQFF
V gene: TRBV6-6; clone size: .; D gene: TRBD1; J gene: TRBJ1-4; CDR3 DNA: TGTGCCAGCAGTTACTTCGGGACAGGCAGTGAAAAACTGTTTTTT; CDR3 protein: CASSYFGTGSEKLFF
V gene: TRBV9; clone size: .; D gene: .; J gene: TRBJ2-7; CDR3 DNA: TGTGCCAGCAGCCCAGAGATCGGCAGGGGCGAGCAGTACTTC; CDR3 protein: CASSPEIGRGEQYF
V gene: TRBV24-1; clone size: .; D gene: .; J gene: TRBJ2-6; CDR3 DNA: TGTGCCACCAGTGACCGGAGGGACCCCGGGGCCAACGTCCTGACTTTC; CDR3 protein: CATSDRRDPGANVLTF
V gene: TRBV6-2/TRBV6-3; clone size: .; D gene: TRBD2; J gene: TRBJ2-3; CDR3 DNA: TGTGCCAGCAGTTTCCGGACTAGCGGGGACCGCACAGATACGCAGTATTTT; CDR3 protein: CASSFRTSGDRTDTQYF
V gene: TRBV19; clone size: .; D gene: .; J gene: TRBJ1-1; CDR3 DNA: TGTGCCACCCTAGACGGGTCGGTGAACACTGAAGCTTTCTTT; CDR3 protein: CATLDGSVNTEAFF
V gene: TRBV5-4; clone size: .; D gene: TRBD1; J gene: TRBJ2-2; CDR3 DNA: TGTGCCAGCAGCTCGCGACAGGGCTTGACCGGGGAGCTGTTTTTT; CDR3 protein: CASSSRQGLTGELFF
V gene: TRBV13; clone size: .; D gene: .; J gene: TRBJ2-7; CDR3 DNA: TGTGCCAGCAGCCAGGGTTGGGCCTACGAGCAGTACTTC; CDR3 protein: CASSQGWAYEQYF
V gene: TRBV5-6; clone size: .; D gene: .; J gene: TRBJ2-6; CDR3 DNA: TGTGCCAGCAGCCAGGCCAGGGGCCGTCTTCTCTCTGGGGCCAACGTCCTGACTTTC; CDR3 protein: CASSQARGRLLSGANVLTF
V gene: TRBV19; clone size: .; D gene: .; J gene: TRBJ2-5; CDR3 DNA: TGTGCCAGTAGTAGCGGGACCGCATTGGAGACCCAGTACTTC; CDR3 protein: CASSSGTALETQYF
V gene: TRBV6-6; clone size: once; D gene: .; J gene: TRBJ1-3; CDR3 DNA: TGTGCCAGCAGTTACTCTGAGAGCTCTGGAAACACCATATATTTT; CDR3 protein: CASSYSESSGNTIYF